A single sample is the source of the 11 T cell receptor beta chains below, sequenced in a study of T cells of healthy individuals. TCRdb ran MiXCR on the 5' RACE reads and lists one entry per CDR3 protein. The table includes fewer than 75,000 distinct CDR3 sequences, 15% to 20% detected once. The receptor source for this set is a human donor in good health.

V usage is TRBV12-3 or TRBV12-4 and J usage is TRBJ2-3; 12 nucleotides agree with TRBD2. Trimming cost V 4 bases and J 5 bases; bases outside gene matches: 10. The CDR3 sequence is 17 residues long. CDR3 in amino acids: CASSSPSTSGRIDTQYF. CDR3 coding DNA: TGTGCCAGCAGTTCACCATCGACTAGCGGGAGAATAGATACGCAGTATTTT.

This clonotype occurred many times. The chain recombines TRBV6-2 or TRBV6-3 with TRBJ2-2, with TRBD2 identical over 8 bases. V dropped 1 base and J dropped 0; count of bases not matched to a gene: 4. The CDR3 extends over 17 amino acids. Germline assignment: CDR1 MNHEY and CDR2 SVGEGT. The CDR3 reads CASSYLRLAPNTGELFF. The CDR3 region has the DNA TGTGCCAGCAGTTACTTGAGACTAGCGCCGAACACCGGGGAGCTGTTTTTT.

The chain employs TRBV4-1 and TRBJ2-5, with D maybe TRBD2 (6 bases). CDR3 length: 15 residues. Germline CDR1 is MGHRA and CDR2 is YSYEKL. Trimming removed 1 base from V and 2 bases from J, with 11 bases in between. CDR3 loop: CASSQGAGWQETQYF. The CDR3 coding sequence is TGCGCCAGCAGCCAAGGTGCGGGGTGGCAAGAGACCCAGTACTTC.

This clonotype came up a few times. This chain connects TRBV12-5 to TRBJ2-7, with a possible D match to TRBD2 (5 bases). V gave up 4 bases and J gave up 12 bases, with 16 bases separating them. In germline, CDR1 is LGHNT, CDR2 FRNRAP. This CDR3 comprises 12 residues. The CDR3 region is CASGSPLGRVYF. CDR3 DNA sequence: TGTGCTAGTGGTTCCCCACTAGGCCGGGTGTACTTC.

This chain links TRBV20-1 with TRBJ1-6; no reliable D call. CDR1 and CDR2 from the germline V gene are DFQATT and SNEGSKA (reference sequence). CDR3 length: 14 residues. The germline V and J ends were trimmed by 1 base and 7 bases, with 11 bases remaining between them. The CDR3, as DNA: TGCAGTGCTAGAGCCGGCAAGGCGAATTCACCCCTCCACTTT. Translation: CSARAGKANSPLHF.

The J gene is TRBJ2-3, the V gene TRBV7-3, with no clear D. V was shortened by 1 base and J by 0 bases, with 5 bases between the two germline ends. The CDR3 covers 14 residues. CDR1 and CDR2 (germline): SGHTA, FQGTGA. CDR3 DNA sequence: TGTGCCAGCAGCTTAATGACTAGCACAGATACGCAGTATTTT. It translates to CASSLMTSTDTQYF. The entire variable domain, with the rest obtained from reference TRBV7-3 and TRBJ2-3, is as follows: GAGVSQTPSNKVTEKGKYVELRCDPISGHTALYWYRQSLGQGPEFLIYFQGTGAADDSGLPNDRFFAVRPEGSVSTLKIQRTERGDSAVYLCASSLMTSTDTQYFGPGTRLTVL.

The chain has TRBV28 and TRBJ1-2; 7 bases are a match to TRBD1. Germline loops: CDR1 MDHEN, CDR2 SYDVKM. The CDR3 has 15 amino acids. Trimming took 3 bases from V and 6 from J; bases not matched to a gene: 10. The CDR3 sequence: CASSLGVLTGHGYTF. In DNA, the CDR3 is TGTGCCAGCAGTTTGGGTGTTTTGACAGGGCATGGCTACACCTTC.

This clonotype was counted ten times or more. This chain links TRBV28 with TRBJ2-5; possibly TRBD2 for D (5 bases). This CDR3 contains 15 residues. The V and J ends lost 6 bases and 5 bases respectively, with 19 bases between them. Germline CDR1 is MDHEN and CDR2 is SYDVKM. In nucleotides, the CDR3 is TGTGCCAGCAGCCTGGCATTCCTGCCGGGGGAGACCCAGTACTTC. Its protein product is CASSLAFLPGETQYF.

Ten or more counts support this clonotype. The CDR3 bases are TGCAGTGCTAGAGGCTTCGCCGGGGACTGGCGCACAGATACGCAGTATTTT. Its translation is CSARGFAGDWRTDTQYF. The V and J genes are TRBV20-1 and TRBJ2-3; D is perhaps TRBD2 (6 bases). Per germline, CDR1 DFQATT and CDR2 SNEGSKA (reference sequence). Trimming stripped 1 base from V and 1 base from J, with 18 bases between. The length of the CDR3 is 17 residues.

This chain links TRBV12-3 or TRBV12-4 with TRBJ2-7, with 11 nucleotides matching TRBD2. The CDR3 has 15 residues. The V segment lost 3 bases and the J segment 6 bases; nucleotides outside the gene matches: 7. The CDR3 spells CASSLETSGVGEQYF. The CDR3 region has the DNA TGTGCCAGCAGTTTGGAGACTAGCGGGGTAGGCGAGCAGTACTTC.

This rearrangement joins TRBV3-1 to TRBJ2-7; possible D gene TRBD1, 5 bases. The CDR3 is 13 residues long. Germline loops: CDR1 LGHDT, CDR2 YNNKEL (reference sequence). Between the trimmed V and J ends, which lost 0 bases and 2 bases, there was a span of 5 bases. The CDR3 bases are TGTGCCAGCAGCCAAGAGGGGCCCTACGAGCAGTACTTC. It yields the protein CASSQEGPYEQYF.